Here is one T cell receptor beta chain with its context. This entry comes from a study of blood T cell repertoires in COVID-19. Study context: Cohort 3 donors counted as recovered after two negative PCRs, clearance, or resolved symptoms.

The method was immunoSEQ multiplex PCR; TCRdb's version includes in-frame clones alone and lacks a portion of them. The repertoire holds about 210,000 clones, 86% seen once, with approximately 23% in the top ten. The V end lost 0 bases, the J end lost 4 bases, and 10 bases lay between the germline ends. Germline V gene data show CDR1 as SGHRS and CDR2 as YFSETQ. The CDR3 has 14 residues. This chain links TRBV5-1 with TRBJ2-5; D might be TRBD1 (6 bases). The clonotype comes from a woman aged 35 to 49 in a cohort exposed to, infected with or recovered from COVID-19 (not recorded which). Input material: PBMCs or T cells enriched from blood (not recorded which). In DNA form, the CDR3 reads TGCGCCAGCAGCTTGGGAAGCAGGGGAGAGACCCAGTACTTC. Protein product: CASSLGSRGETQYF.